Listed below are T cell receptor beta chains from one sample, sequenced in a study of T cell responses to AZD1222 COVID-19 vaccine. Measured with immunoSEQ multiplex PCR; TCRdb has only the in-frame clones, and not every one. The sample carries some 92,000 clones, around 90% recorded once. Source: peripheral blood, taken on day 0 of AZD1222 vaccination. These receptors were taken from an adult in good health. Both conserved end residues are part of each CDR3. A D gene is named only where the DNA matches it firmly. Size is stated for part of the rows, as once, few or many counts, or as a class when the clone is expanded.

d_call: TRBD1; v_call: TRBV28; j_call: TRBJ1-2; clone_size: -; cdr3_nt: TGTGCCAGCAGGGGGACAGGGGCCAACTATGGCTACACCTTC; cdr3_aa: CASRGTGANYGYTF
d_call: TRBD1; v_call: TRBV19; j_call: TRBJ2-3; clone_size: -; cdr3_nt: TGTGCCAGTAGTCCGGGGACAGGGGGCAAAACCTCAGATACGCAGTATTTT; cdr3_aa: CASSPGTGGKTSDTQYF
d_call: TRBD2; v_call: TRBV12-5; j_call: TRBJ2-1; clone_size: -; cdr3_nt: TGTGCTAGTGGAGCGGGACTTTTAGAATACAATGAGCAGTTCTTC; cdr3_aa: CASGAGLLEYNEQFF
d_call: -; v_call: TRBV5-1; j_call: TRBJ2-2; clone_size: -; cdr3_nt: TGCGCCAGCGGAGACGCGAACACCGGGGAGCTGTTTTTT; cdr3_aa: CASGDANTGELFF
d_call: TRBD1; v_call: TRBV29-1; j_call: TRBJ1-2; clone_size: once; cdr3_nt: TGCAGCGTGGCTTTACAGGGGGGGAGCCCTGGCTACACCTTC; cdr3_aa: CSVALQGGSPGYTF
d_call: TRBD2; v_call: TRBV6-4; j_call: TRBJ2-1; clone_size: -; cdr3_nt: TGTGCCAGCAGTGAGACGGGGGGGCCGAATGAGCAGTTCTTC; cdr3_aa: CASSETGGPNEQFF
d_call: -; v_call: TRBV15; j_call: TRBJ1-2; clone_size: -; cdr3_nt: TGTGCCACCAGCGGGGCAGGGAACTATGGCTACACCTTC; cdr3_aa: CATSGAGNYGYTF
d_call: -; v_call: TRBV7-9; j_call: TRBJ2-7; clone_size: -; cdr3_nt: TGTGCCAGCAGCTTAAACGGATCCCCCTACGAGCAGTACTTC; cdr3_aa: CASSLNGSPYEQYF
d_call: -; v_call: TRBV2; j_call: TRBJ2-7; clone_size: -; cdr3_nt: TGTGCCAGCAACCAAAACGGCAACGAGCAGTACTTC; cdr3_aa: CASNQNGNEQYF
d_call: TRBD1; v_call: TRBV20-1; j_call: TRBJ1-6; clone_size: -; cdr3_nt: TGCAGTGCTAGTAGACAGGGCGTAAATTCACCCCTCCACTTT; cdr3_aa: CSASRQGVNSPLHF
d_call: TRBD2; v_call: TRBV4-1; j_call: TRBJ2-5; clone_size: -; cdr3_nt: TGCGCCAGCAGCCAACAAAGCGGGGGGGTCTATGAGACCCAGTACTTC; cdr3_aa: CASSQQSGGVYETQYF